What follows describes a single T cell receptor beta chain. This sample was taken from a study of blood T cell repertoires in COVID-19. Overall study: T cells, B-cell-depleted T cells, or PBMCs supplied cDNA or gDNA.

In the source study's methods: Amplification of reference gene primers was used by the study to estimate nucleated cell counts. The method was immunoSEQ multiplex PCR; TCRdb's version includes in-frame clones alone and lacks a portion of them. That table is the source of V, J and clone size, and D and trimming were worked out from the DNA. The table records 77,000 or so clones, about 90% of them present only once. The germline V gene has CDR1 LGHNA and CDR2 YSLEER. Deletions cut 0 bases from V and 3 bases from J, with 6 bases between. The CDR3 loop spans 13 amino acids. The TCR sequence derives from a man between 50 and 59 years old with active COVID-19. Sequencing used peripheral blood. V gene TRBV4-3 combines with J gene TRBJ2-7; D ambiguous. CDR3 sequence (DNA): TGCGCCAGCAGCCAAGAGTATCTCTACGAGCAGTACTTC. This gives the protein CASSQEYLYEQYF.